A single sample is the source of the 11 T cell receptor beta chains below, sequenced in a study of cytomegalovirus exposure and HLA in healthy donors. The PCR had 60 Vbeta and 13 Jbeta primers. Assay used: immunoSEQ multiplex PCR; TCRdb lists only in-frame clones, some missing. The repertoire holds 95,000 to 150,000 clones, with 83% as singletons. The sequenced sample consisted of PBMCs. The source is a woman aged 40-49 years in good health and CMV-seropositive.

The chain couples TRBV28 to TRBJ1-3; 7 bases map to TRBD1. Germline V CDR1 and CDR2: MDHEN, SYDVKM. With 7 bases clipped from V and 4 bases from J, the junction kept 7 bases outside the gene matches. This CDR3 region has 14 residues. The CDR3 spells CASIPGGSGNTIYF. The DNA for the CDR3 is TGTGCCAGCATCCCAGGGGGTTCAGGAAACACCATATATTTT.

This chain links TRBV5-1 with TRBJ1-2, with D tentatively TRBD1 (5 bases). V lost 0 bases and J 4 bases, leaving 10 bases between the germline ends. The CDR3 is 14 residues long. The V gene's germline CDR1 is SGHRS and CDR2 YFSETQ. CDR3 residues: CASSLGIGVYGYTF. In nucleotides, the CDR3 is TGCGCCAGCAGCTTGGGGATAGGGGTCTATGGCTACACCTTC.

J is TRBJ1-2 and V is TRBV29-1, with D maybe TRBD1 (6 bases). V was shortened by 7 bases and J by 2 bases, with 11 bases between the two germline ends. CDR1 SQVTM and CDR2 ANQGSEA come from the germline V gene. The CDR3 length is 12 residues. The CDR3 reads CSAGDRNYGYTF. CDR3 bases: TGCAGCGCCGGAGACAGGAACTATGGCTACACCTTC.

CDR3 sequence (DNA): TGTGCCAGCAGTTCGCGGGACAGGGGGTCCTATGGCTACACCTTC. It codes for CASSSRDRGSYGYTF. The chain uses TRBV6-6 and TRBJ1-2; TRBD1 aligns across 11 bases. CDR3 length: 15 residues. Germline V gives CDR1 MNHNY, CDR2 SVGAGI (reference sequence). Trimming cost V 4 bases and J 4 bases; bases outside gene matches: 5.

V is TRBV30 and J is TRBJ1-2; a possible D gene is TRBD1 (6 bases). Germline CDR1 and CDR2: GTSNPN and SVGIG (reference sequence). The CDR3 is 12 residues long. Trimming took off 5 bases at V and 6 bases at J, with 13 bases between the two ends. The CDR3 sequence: CAWEGDRNGYTF. The CDR3 bases are TGTGCCTGGGAAGGAGACAGGAATGGCTACACCTTC.

The chain is built from TRBV2 and TRBJ2-1; 9 positions match TRBD1. V trimming: 6 bases; J trimming: 3 bases; junction bases outside the gene matches: 9. The CDR3 contains 16 residues. Germline values: CDR1 SNHLY, CDR2 FYNNEI. The CDR3 reads CASREDRGKYYNEQFF. CDR3 coding DNA: TGTGCCAGCAGAGAGGACAGGGGAAAATACTACAATGAGCAGTTCTTC.

This chain uses TRBV4-1 with TRBJ2-1, with TRBD2 matching 8 bases. Germline-derived CDR1 and CDR2 are MGHRA and YSYEKL. V was pared by 0 bases and J by 3 bases, with 7 bases of the junction left unmatched. The CDR3 has 17 amino acids. For the CDR3, the DNA is TGCGCCAGCAGCCAAGATAGTTCAGCGGGAGTCTACAATGAGCAGTTCTTC. As protein: CASSQDSSAGVYNEQFF.

The chain is built from TRBV27 and TRBJ1-5; D might be TRBD1 (5 bases). The CDR3 loop spans 15 amino acids. The germline V gene encodes CDR1 MNHEY and CDR2 SMNVEV (reference sequence). The V end lost 1 base, the J end lost 0 bases, and 7 bases lay between the germline ends. Written as DNA, the CDR3 is TGTGCCAGCAGTTTATGGGGCGATAGCAATCAGCCCCAGCATTTT. The encoded protein is CASSLWGDSNQPQHF.

The chain employs TRBV7-3 and TRBJ2-1; 10 bases fit TRBD2. Germline V gene data show CDR1 as SGHTA and CDR2 as FQGTGA. The CDR3 extends over 15 amino acids. V dropped 3 bases and J dropped 3; count of bases not matched to a gene: 2. CDR3: CASSLGLASYNEQFF. The CDR3 region has the DNA TGTGCCAGCAGCTTGGGACTAGCGAGCTACAATGAGCAGTTCTTC. Using reference TRBV7-3 and TRBJ2-1 for the parts outside the CDR3, the full variable domain is GAGVSQTPSNKVTEKGKYVELRCDPISGHTALYWYRQSLGQGPEFLIYFQGTGAADDSGLPNDRFFAVRPEGSVSTLKIQRTERGDSAVYLCASSLGLASYNEQFFGPGTRLTVL.

This clone was counted a few times. The chain recombines TRBV11-2 with TRBJ2-7, with 10 positions matching TRBD1. Germline-derived CDR1 and CDR2 are SGHAT and FQNNGV. The CDR3 totals 15 residues. V shed 0 bases, J shed 5 bases, and the junction held 4 bases outside the gene matches. In DNA form, the CDR3 reads TGTGCCAGCAGCTTAGACAGGACAGGGGGAGACGAGCAGTACTTC. Protein sequence: CASSLDRTGGDEQYF. Looking up the rest from reference TRBV11-2 and TRBJ2-7 gives the full variable domain: EAGVAQSPRYKIIEKRQSVAFWCNPISGHATLYWYQQILGQGPKLLIQFQNNGVVDDSQLPKDRFSAERLKGVDSTLKIQPAKLEDSAVYLCASSLDRTGGDEQYFGPGTRLTVT.

On this clone: This specimen includes other DNA sequences encoding the same CDR3. The rearrangement joins TRBV11-2 to TRBJ1-5; possibly TRBD1 for D (6 bases). Between the trimmed V and J ends, which lost 5 bases and 5 bases, there was a span of 10 bases. Germline assignment: CDR1 SGHAT and CDR2 FQNNGV. This CDR3 region has 13 residues. As DNA, the CDR3 is TGTGCCAGCAGCGAACAGGGAGATCAGCCCCAGCATTTT. It is translated as CASSEQGDQPQHF.